The 4 T cell receptor beta chains listed next were all sequenced from one sample in a study of blood T cell repertoires in COVID-19. Using immunoSEQ multiplex PCR, the repertoire was profiled, and TCRdb retains in-frame clones only, with some absent. The repertoire consists of approximately 99,000 clones, with 65% to 80% occurring once and the leading ten covering about 2%. Sequencing input: peripheral blood. The receptors here all came from a woman aged 40 to 50 with acute or convalescent COVID-19.

The chain couples TRBV5-1 to TRBJ2-1; 7 bases are a match to TRBD2. CDR1 is SGHRS and CDR2 is YFSETQ in the germline V gene. Trimming removed 6 bases from V and 2 bases from J; junction bases left unmatched: 8. The CDR3 is made up of 15 amino acids. CDR3 nucleotide sequence: TGCGCCAGCATGTCTAGCGGAGGTACCTACAATGAGCAGTTCTTC. Protein product: CASMSSGGTYNEQFF.

The chain recombines TRBV3-1 (or the pseudogene TRBV3-2) with TRBJ2-7; maybe TRBD1 (7 bases). CDR1 is LGHDT, CDR2 YNNKEL, per germline (reference sequence). With 0 bases removed from V and 2 bases from J, the gap between germline ends came to 11 bases. This CDR3 comprises 15 residues. The CDR3 is CASSQEQGRPYEQYF. The DNA for the CDR3 is TGTGCCAGCAGCCAAGAACAGGGGAGGCCCTACGAGCAGTACTTC.

V usage is TRBV19 and J usage is TRBJ2-7, with a weak D call TRBD1 (5 bases). The CDR3 is 14 residues long. Germline values: CDR1 LNHDA, CDR2 SQIVND (reference sequence). V was clipped by 6 bases and J by 9 bases, with 21 bases between them. CDR3 in amino acids: CASSPAAGNFGQYF. The CDR3 DNA is TGTGCCAGTAGCCCCGCGGCAGGGAACTTTGGGCAGTACTTC.

This chain links TRBV5-6 with TRBJ1-2; 12 nucleotides match TRBD1. Germline values: CDR1 SGHDT, CDR2 YYEEEE. The CDR3 contains 15 residues. The junction had 9 bases not matched to a gene; V was cut back by 4 bases and J by 8 bases. The CDR3 coding sequence is TGTGCCAGCAGCACGCCGGGACAGGGGGCTTTCGGCTACACCTTC. Translation gives CASSTPGQGAFGYTF.